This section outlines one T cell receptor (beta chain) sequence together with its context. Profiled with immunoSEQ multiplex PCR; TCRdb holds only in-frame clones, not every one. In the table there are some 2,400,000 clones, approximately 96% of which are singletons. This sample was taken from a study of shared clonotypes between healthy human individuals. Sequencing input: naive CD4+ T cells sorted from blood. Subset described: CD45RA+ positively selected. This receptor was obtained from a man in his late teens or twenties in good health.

CDR3 sequence (DNA): TGTGCCAGCAGCACACTAGCGCCCACCGGGGAGCTGTTTTTT. Protein: CASSTLAPTGELFF. This chain uses TRBV2 with TRBJ2-2, with 7 bases matching TRBD2. CDR1 is SNHLY, CDR2 FYNNEI, per germline. Losses at the gene ends were 6 bases for V and 4 bases for J; bases not matched to a gene: 5. The CDR3 length is 14 residues.